This TCR beta chain was captured in a study of yellow fever vaccine responses in identical twins. Study results and limitations: Convergence reportedly seemed to mark part of the twins' vaccine T cell response, with personalization marking the rest.

TCRdb itself ran the RT-PCR reads through MiXCR, one entry per CDR3 protein. Here the sample spans about 13,000 distinct CDR3 sequences, 84% being singletons. With respect to this clonotype: What it binds is not known.

Germline CDR1 MGHRA, CDR2 YSYEKL. V gave up 5 bases and J gave up 6 bases; unmatched junction bases: 9. The CDR3 is made up of 15 amino acids. The genes are TRBV4-1 and TRBJ2-1; 8 bases map to TRBD2. The sequencing here drew on T cells from blood (PBMCs), unsorted or a sorted subset (not recorded which), taken before or after yellow fever vaccination (not recorded which). This sequence originates from a woman aged 18-29 years who received the yellow fever vaccine. This CDR3 reads CASSVNLGLANEQFF. The CDR3 DNA follows: TGCGCCAGCAGCGTAAACCTTGGACTAGCCAATGAGCAGTTCTTC.